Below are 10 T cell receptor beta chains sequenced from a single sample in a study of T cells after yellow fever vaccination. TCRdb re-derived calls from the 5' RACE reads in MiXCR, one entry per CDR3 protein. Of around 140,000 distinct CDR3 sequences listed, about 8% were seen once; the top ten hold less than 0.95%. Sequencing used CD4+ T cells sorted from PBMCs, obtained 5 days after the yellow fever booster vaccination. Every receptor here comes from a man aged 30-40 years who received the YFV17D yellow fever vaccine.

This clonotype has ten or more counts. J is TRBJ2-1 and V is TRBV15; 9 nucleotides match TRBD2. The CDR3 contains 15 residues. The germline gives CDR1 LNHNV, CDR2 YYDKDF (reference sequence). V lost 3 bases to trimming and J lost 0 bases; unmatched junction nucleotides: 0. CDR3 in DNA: TGTGCCACCAGCAGTAGCGGGAGCTCCTACAATGAGCAGTTCTTC. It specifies CATSSSGSSYNEQFF. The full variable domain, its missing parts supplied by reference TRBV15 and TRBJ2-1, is DAMVIQNPRYQVTQFGKPVTLSCSQTLNHNVMYWYQQKSSQAPKLLFHYYDKDFNNEADTPDNFQSRRPNTSFCFLDIRSPGLGDTAMYLCATSSSGSSYNEQFFGPGTRLTVL.

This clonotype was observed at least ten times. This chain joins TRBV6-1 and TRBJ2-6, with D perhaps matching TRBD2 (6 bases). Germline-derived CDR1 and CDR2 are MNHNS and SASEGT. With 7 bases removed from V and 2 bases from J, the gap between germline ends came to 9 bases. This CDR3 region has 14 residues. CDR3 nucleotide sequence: TGTGCCAGCACGGGGGTCCCTGGGGCCAACGTCCTGACTTTC. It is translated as CASTGVPGANVLTF.

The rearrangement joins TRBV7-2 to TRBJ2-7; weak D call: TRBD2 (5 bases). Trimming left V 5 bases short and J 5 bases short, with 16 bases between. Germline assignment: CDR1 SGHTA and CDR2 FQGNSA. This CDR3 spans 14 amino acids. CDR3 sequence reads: CASSPDRGSHEQYF. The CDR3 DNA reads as TGTGCCAGCAGCCCGGACCGAGGGTCCCACGAGCAGTACTTC.

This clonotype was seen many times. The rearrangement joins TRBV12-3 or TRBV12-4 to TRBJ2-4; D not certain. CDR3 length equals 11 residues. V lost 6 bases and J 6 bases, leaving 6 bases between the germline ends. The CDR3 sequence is CASSLINIQYF. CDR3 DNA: TGTGCCAGCAGCCTCATAAACATTCAGTACTTC.

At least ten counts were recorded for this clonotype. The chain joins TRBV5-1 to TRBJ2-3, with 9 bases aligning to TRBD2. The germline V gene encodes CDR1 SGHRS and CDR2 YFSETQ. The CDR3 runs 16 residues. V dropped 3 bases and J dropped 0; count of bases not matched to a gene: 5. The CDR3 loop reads CASSWETSGSTDTQYF. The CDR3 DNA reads TGCGCCAGCAGCTGGGAAACTAGCGGGAGCACAGATACGCAGTATTTT.

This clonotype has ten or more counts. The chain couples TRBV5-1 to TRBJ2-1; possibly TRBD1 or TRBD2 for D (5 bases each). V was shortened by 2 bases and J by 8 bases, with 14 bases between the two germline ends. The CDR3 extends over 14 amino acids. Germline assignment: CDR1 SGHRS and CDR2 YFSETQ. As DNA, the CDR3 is TGCGCCAGCAGCTTAAGGCAGGGAGAGGATGAGCAGTTCTTC. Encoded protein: CASSLRQGEDEQFF.

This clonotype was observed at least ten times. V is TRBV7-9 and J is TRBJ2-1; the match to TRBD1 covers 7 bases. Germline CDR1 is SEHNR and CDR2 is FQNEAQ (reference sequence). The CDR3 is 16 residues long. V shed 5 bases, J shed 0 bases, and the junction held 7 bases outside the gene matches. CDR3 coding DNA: TGTGCCAGCAGCCAAGGGACAGCTAGCTCCTACAATGAGCAGTTCTTC. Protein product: CASSQGTASSYNEQFF.

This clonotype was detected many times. The CDR3 DNA is TGTGCCAGCAGCTCGGGACAGGGACGTCAGCCCCAGCATTTT. Its translation is CASSSGQGRQPQHF. This chain uses TRBV5-6 with TRBJ1-5; 9 bases fit TRBD1. The junction had 4 bases not matched to a gene; V was cut back by 3 bases and J by 6 bases. Germline CDR1 SGHDT, CDR2 YYEEEE. The CDR3 contains 14 residues.

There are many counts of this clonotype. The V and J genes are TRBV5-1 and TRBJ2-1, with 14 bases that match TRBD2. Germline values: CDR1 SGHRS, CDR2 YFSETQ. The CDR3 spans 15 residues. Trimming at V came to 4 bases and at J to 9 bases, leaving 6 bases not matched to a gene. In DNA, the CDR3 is TGCGCCAGCAGCCCGGGACTAGCGGGAGAAGGTGAGCAGTTCTTC. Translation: CASSPGLAGEGEQFF.

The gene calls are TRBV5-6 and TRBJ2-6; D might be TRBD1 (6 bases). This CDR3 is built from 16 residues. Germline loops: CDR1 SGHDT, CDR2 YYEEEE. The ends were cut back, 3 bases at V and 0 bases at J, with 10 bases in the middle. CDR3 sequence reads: CASSSGQYSGANVLTF. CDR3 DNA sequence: TGTGCCAGCAGCTCAGGACAGTACTCTGGGGCCAACGTCCTGACTTTC.